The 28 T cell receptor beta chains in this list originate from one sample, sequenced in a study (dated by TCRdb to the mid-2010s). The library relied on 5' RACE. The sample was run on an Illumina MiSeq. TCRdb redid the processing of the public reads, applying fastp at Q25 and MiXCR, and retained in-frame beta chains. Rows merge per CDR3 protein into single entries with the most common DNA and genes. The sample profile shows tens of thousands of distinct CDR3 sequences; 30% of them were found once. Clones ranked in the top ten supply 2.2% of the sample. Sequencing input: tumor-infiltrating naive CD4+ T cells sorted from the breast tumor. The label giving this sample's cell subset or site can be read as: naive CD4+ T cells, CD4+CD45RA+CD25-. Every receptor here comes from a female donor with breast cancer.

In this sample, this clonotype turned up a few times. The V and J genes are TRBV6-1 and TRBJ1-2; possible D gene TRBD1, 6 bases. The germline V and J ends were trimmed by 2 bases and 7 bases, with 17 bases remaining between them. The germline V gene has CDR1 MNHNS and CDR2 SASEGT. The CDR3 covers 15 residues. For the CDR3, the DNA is TGTGCCAGCAGTGAACAGGGGACATGGGTATTTGGCTACACCTTC. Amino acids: CASSEQGTWVFGYTF.

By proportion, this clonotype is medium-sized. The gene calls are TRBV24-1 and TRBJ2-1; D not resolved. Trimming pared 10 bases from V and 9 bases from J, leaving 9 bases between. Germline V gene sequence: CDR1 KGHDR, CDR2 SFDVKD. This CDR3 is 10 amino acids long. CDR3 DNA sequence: TGTGCCACGGTGTGCAGTGAGCAGTTCTTC. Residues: CATVCSEQFF.

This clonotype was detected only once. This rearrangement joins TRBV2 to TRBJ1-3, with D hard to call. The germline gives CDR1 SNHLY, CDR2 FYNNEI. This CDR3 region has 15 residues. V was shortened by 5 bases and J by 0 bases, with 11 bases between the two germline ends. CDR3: CASSRTAVSGNTIYF. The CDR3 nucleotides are TGTGCCAGCAGTCGGACTGCGGTCTCTGGAAACACCATATATTTT.

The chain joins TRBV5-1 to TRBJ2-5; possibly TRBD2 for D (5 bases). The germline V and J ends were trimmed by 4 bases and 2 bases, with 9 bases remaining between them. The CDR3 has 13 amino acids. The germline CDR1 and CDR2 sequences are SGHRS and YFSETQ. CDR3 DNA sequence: TGCGCCAGCAGCCTCGGGATACAAGAGACCCAGTACTTC. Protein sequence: CASSLGIQETQYF.

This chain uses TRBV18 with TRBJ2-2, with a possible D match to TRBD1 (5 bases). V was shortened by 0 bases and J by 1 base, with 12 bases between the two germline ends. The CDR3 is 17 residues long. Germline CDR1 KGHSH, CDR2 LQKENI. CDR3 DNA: TGTGCCAGCTCACCACCGGTTTCACAGGAGAACACCGGGGAGCTGTTTTTT. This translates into CASSPPVSQENTGELFF.

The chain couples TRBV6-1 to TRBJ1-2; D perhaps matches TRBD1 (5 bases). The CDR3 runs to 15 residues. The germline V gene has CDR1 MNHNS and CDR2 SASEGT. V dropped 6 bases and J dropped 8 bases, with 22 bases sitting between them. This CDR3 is CASSNPGLGRGGYTF. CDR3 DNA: TGTGCCAGCAGCAACCCAGGGCTGGGGCGGGGGGGCTACACCTTC.

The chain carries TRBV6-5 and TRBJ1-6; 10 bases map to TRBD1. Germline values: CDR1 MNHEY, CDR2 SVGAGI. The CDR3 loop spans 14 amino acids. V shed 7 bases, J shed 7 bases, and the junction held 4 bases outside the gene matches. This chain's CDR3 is CASNRDRGNSPLHF. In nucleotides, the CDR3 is TGTGCCAGCAACCGGGACAGGGGCAATTCACCCCTCCACTTT.

This CDR3 reads CASSRAGDEQYF. For the CDR3, the DNA is TGTGCCAGCAGCCGGGCAGGGGACGAGCAGTACTTC. The chain couples TRBV7-9 to TRBJ2-7, with D perhaps TRBD1 (6 bases). Germline V gene data show CDR1 as SEHNR and CDR2 as FQNEAQ (reference sequence). There are 12 residues in the CDR3. Trimming shortened V by 5 bases and J by 5 bases, and 10 bases separated the two germline ends.

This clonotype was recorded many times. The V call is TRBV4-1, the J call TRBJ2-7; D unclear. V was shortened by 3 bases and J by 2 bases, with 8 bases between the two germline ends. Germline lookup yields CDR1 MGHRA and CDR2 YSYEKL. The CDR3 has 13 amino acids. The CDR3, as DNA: TGCGCCAGCAGCCACGCCCCTGCCTACGAGCAGTACTTC. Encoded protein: CASSHAPAYEQYF.

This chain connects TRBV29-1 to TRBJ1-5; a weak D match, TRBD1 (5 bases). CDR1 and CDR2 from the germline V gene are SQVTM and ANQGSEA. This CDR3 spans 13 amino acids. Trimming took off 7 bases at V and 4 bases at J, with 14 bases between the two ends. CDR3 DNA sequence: TGCAGCGCCTGGGGCGGGTCAAATCAGCCCCAGCATTTT. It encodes CSAWGGSNQPQHF.

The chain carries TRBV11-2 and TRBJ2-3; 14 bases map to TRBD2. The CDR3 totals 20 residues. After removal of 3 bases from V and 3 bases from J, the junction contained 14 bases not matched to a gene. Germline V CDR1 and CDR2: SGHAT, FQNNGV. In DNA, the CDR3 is TGTGCCAGCAGCTTTCGGACTAGCGGGAGGACTTTCGTCTCGACAGATACGCAGTATTTT. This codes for CASSFRTSGRTFVSTDTQYF.

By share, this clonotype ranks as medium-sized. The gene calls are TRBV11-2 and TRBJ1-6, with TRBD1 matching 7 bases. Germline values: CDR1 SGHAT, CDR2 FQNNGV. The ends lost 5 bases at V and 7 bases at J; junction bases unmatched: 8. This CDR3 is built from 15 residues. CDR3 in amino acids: CASSRRTGENSPLHF. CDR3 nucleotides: TGTGCCAGCAGCCGTCGGACAGGAGAAAATTCACCCCTCCACTTT. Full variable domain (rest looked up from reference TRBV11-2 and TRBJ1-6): EAGVAQSPRYKIIEKRQSVAFWCNPISGHATLYWYQQILGQGPKLLIQFQNNGVVDDSQLPKDRFSAERLKGVDSTLKIQPAKLEDSAVYLCASSRRTGENSPLHFGNGTRLTVT.

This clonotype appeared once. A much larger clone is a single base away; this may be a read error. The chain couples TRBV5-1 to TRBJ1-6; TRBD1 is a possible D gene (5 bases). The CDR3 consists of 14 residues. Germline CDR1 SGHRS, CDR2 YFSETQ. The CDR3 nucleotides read TGCGTCAGCAGCTTGGAGGGGATGGGTTCACCCCTCCACTTT. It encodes CVSSLEGMGSPLHF.

CDR3 nucleotides: TGTGCCACCAGTGATTTGCAGTCGGGCGGCAAGCAGTACTTC. As protein: CATSDLQSGGKQYF. The chain recombines TRBV24-1 with TRBJ2-7; D unresolved. CDR3 length: 14 amino acids. Trimming stripped 0 bases from V and 8 bases from J, with 13 bases between. Germline values: CDR1 KGHDR, CDR2 SFDVKD.

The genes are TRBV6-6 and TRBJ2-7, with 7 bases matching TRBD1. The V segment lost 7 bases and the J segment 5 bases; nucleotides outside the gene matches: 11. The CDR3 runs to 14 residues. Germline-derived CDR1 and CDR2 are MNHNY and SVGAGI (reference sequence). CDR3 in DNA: TGTGCCAGCACCGACTCGACAGGGTTCAACGAGCAGTACTTC. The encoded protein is CASTDSTGFNEQYF.

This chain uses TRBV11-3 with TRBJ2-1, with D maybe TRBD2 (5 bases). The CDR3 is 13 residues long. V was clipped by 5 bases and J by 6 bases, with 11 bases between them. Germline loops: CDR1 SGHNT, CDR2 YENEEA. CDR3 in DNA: TGTGCCAGCAGCCCTATGGGGAGCAATGAGCAGTTCTTC. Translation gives CASSPMGSNEQFF.

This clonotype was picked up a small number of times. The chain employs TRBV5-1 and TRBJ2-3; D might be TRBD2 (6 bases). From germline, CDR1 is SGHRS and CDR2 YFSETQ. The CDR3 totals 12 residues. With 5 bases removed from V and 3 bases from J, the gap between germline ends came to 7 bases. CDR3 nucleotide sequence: TGCGCCAGCAGGGGAGGAACAGATACGCAGTATTTT. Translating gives CASRGGTDTQYF.

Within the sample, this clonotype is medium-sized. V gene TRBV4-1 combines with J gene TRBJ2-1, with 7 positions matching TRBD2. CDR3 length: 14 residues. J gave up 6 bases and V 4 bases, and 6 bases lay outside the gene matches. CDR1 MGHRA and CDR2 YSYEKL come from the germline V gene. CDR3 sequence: CASSRDYLLNEQFF. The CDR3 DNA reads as TGCGCCAGCAGCCGGGACTACCTACTCAATGAGCAGTTCTTC.

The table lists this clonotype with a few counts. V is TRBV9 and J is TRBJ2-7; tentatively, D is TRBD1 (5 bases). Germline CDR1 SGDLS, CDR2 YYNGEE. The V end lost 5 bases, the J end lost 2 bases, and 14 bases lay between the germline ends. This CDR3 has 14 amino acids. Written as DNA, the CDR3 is TGTGCCAGCAGTGTGGACCTGGGGCCCTACGAGCAGTACTTC. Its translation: CASSVDLGPYEQYF.

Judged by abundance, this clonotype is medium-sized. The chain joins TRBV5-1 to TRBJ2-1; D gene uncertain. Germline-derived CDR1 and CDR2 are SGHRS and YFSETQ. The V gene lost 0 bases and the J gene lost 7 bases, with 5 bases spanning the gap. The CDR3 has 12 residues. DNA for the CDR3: TGCGCCAGCAGCTTGGCCCTTAATGAGCAGTTCTTC. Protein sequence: CASSLALNEQFF.

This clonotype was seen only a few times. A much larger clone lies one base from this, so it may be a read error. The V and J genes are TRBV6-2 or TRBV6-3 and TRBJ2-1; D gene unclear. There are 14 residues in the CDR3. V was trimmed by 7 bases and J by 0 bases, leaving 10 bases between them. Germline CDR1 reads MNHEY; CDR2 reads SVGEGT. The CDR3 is CASKTAASYNEQFF. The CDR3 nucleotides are TGTGCCAGCAAGACCGCAGCCTCCTACAATGAGCAGTTCTTC.

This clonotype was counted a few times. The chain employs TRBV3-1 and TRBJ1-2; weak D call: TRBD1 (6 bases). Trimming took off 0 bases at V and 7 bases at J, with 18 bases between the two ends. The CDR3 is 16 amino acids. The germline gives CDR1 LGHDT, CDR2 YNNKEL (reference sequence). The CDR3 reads CASSQDLGGDQFGYTF. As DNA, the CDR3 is TGTGCCAGCAGCCAAGATCTAGGGGGTGACCAATTTGGCTACACCTTC.

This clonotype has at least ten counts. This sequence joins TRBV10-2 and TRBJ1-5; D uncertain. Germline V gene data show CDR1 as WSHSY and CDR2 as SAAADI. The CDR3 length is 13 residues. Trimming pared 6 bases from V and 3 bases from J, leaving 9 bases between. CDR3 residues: CASSDLTNQPQHF. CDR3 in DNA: TGCGCCAGCAGCGACCTCACCAATCAGCCCCAGCATTTT.

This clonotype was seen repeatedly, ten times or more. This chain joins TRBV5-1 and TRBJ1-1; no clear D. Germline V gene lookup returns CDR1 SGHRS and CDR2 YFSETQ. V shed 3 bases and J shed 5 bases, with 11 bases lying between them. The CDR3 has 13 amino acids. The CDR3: CASSSGGPTEAFF. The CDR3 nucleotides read TGCGCCAGCAGCTCCGGAGGGCCGACTGAAGCTTTCTTT.

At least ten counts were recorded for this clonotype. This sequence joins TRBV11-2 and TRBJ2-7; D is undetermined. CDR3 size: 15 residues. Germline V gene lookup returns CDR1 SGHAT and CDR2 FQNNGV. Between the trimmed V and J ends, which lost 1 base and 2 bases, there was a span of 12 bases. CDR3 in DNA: TGTGCCAGCAGCTTAGCCTACGGCCGGCCCTACGAGCAGTACTTC. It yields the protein CASSLAYGRPYEQYF.

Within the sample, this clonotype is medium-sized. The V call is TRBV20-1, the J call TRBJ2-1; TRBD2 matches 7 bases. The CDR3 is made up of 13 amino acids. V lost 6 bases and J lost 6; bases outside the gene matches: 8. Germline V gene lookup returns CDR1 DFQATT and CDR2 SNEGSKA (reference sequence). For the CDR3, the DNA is TGCAGTGCCCAGGGAGGGCCGCGCAATGAGCAGTTCTTC. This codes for CSAQGGPRNEQFF.

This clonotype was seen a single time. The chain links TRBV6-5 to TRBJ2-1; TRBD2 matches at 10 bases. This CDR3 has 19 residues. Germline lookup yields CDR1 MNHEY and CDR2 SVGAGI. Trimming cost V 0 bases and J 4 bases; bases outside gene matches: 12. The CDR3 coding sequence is TGTGCCAGCAGTTACTCCTTAGCGGGAGGTGGCGTCAGATACAATGAGCAGTTCTTC. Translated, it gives CASSYSLAGGGVRYNEQFF.

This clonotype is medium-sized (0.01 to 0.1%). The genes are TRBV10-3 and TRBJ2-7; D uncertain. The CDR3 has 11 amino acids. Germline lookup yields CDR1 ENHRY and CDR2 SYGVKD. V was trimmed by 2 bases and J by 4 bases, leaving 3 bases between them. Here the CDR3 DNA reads TGTGCCATCAGTGAGAAATACGAGCAGTACTTC. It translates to CAISEKYEQYF.